This entry lists 22 T cell receptor beta chains sequenced from one sample in a study of blood T cell repertoires in COVID-19. Here immunoSEQ multiplex PCR was the method, and the copy in TCRdb shows in-frame clones only, minus some. The sample has under 200,000 clones; 80% to 90% are singletons. Sequencing used peripheral blood. Receptors were obtained from a man in his 70s with active or convalescent COVID-19.

The gene calls are TRBV28 and TRBJ2-5; 7 bases fit TRBD2. CDR3 size: 13 residues. CDR1 is MDHEN, CDR2 SYDVKM, per germline. Losses at the gene ends were 3 bases for V and 2 bases for J; bases not matched to a gene: 0. CDR3 sequence: CASSFGGQETQYF. The CDR3 coding sequence is TGTGCCAGCAGTTTCGGGGGGCAAGAGACCCAGTACTTC.

The genes are TRBV28 and TRBJ2-7; D is undetermined. The V end lost 5 bases, the J end lost 1 base, and 9 bases lay between the germline ends. CDR3 length: 13 amino acids. The germline CDR1 and CDR2 sequences are MDHEN and SYDVKM. The CDR3: CASSPPASYEQYF. The CDR3 region has the DNA TGTGCCAGCAGTCCGCCCGCGTCCTACGAGCAGTACTTC.

Concerning this clone itself: Other DNA sequences of this sample code for an identical CDR3. The rearrangement links TRBV6-5 to TRBJ1-1, with D maybe TRBD1 (5 bases). CDR1 is MNHEY and CDR2 is SVGAGI in the germline V gene. V gave up 0 bases and J gave up 2 bases, with 7 bases separating them. The CDR3 extends over 14 amino acids. CDR3 in amino acids: CASSYSGGNTEAFF. The CDR3, as DNA: TGTGCCAGCAGTTACTCGGGGGGAAACACTGAAGCTTTCTTT.

The rearrangement joins TRBV6-6 to TRBJ2-7; 7 bases map to TRBD2. This CDR3 is 14 amino acids long. Germline CDR1 MNHNY, CDR2 SVGAGI (reference sequence). After removal of 0 bases from V and 4 bases from J, the junction contained 3 bases not matched to a gene. The CDR3 DNA sequence: TGTGCCAGCAGTTACTCCGGGGGGTGGTACGAGCAGTACTTC. This gives the protein CASSYSGGWYEQYF.

The chain recombines TRBV9 with TRBJ2-5, with TRBD2 matching over 8 bases. CDR1 and CDR2 (germline): SGDLS, YYNGEE. CDR3 length: 14 residues. The ends lost 2 bases at V and 5 bases at J; junction bases unmatched: 5. The CDR3 protein is CASSVTGGAETQYF. Written as DNA, the CDR3 is TGTGCCAGCAGCGTCACCGGGGGGGCCGAGACCCAGTACTTC.

V is TRBV6-2 or TRBV6-3 and J is TRBJ2-5, with TRBD1 as a possible D gene (6 bases). V shed 5 bases and J shed 5 bases, with 15 bases lying between them. Germline CDR1 and CDR2: MNHEY and SVGEGT. The CDR3 has 14 amino acids. The CDR3 DNA follows: TGTGCCAGCAGTACCCCTAGGGGGACGGAGACCCAGTACTTC. Translating it yields CASSTPRGTETQYF.

This chain joins TRBV1 and TRBJ1-3; TRBD1, the table's D call, lacks a check against the DNA. TRBV1 is an annotated pseudogene. CDR3 length: 15 residues. In DNA, the CDR3 is TGCACCAGCAGCCGGGCTCGGTCATCTGGAAACACCATATATTTT. This encodes CTSSRARSSGNTIYF.

V and J are TRBV7-9 and TRBJ1-4; D gene unclear. The CDR3 has 14 residues. The V end lost 3 bases, the J end lost 3 bases, and 8 bases lay between the germline ends. Germline V lookup: CDR1 SEHNR, CDR2 FQNEAQ (reference sequence). The CDR3 here is CASSLKESNEKLFF. The CDR3 nucleotides read TGTGCCAGCAGCTTGAAAGAGTCTAATGAAAAACTGTTTTTT.

The chain joins TRBV12-3 or TRBV12-4 to TRBJ1-2, with 7 bases matching TRBD1. There are 13 residues in the CDR3. J lost 8 bases, V lost 0 bases, and 3 bases had no gene match. CDR3 in amino acids: CASSLAGQWGYTF. CDR3 nucleotides: TGTGCCAGCAGTTTAGCGGGACAGTGGGGCTACACCTTC.

The chain has TRBV10-2 and TRBJ1-4; 7 bases line up with TRBD1. The germline CDR1 and CDR2 sequences are WSHSY and SAAADI. CDR3 length: 15 amino acids. V was clipped by 2 bases and J by 4 bases; unmatched bases: 4. Here the CDR3 reads CASSEGNRGNEKLFF. The CDR3 bases are TGCGCCAGCAGTGAGGGAAACAGGGGTAATGAAAAACTGTTTTTT.

The chain couples TRBV24-1 to TRBJ1-1; possibly TRBD1 for D (6 bases). From germline, CDR1 is KGHDR and CDR2 SFDVKD. This CDR3 has 14 amino acids. V lost 4 bases, J lost 11 bases, and 19 bases lay in between. The CDR3 reads CATSDPEVGAGAFF. The CDR3 DNA reads as TGTGCCACCAGTGACCCTGAGGTGGGGGCTGGGGCTTTCTTT.

The rearrangement joins TRBV15 to TRBJ2-5, with 9 bases aligning to TRBD1. The CDR3 sequence is 14 residues long. Germline CDR1 is LNHNV and CDR2 is YYDKDF (reference sequence). Trimming cost V 3 bases and J 5 bases; bases outside gene matches: 4. The CDR3 DNA is TGTGCCACCAGCAGGCCTGGACAGGGGGAGACCCAGTACTTC. Translation gives CATSRPGQGETQYF. The full variable domain, in which reference TRBV15 and TRBJ2-5 provide the parts outside the CDR3, is DAMVIQNPRYQVTQFGKPVTLSCSQTLNHNVMYWYQQKSSQAPKLLFHYYDKDFNNEADTPDNFQSRRPNTSFCFLDIRSPGLGDTAMYLCATSRPGQGETQYFGPGTRLLVL.

The chain is built from TRBV10-3 and TRBJ1-6, with D tentatively TRBD1 (5 bases). The CDR3 loop spans 13 amino acids. CDR1 ENHRY and CDR2 SYGVKD come from the germline V gene. Trimming pared 4 bases from V and 8 bases from J, leaving 9 bases between. CDR3 DNA: TGTGCCATCAGTGGGGGGGACGATTCACCCCTCCACTTT. Residues: CAISGGDDSPLHF.

This chain links TRBV5-1 with TRBJ1-4; the D gene is possibly TRBD1 (6 bases). Germline loops: CDR1 SGHRS, CDR2 YFSETQ. Trimming removed 4 bases from V and 7 bases from J, with 20 bases in between. The CDR3 is 16 residues long. The CDR3 loop is CASSVQGTGRSEKLFF. The CDR3 region has the DNA TGCGCCAGCAGCGTGCAGGGGACGGGTAGGAGTGAAAAACTGTTTTTT.

V is TRBV12-3 or TRBV12-4 and J is TRBJ1-1; D remains unclear. Trimming cost V 2 bases and J 1 base, with 5 bases left between them. The length of the CDR3 is 13 residues. The CDR3 nucleotides are TGTGCCAGCAGTTTAATTAGGAACACTGAAGCTTTCTTT. It encodes CASSLIRNTEAFF.

The chain recombines TRBV4-1 with TRBJ2-2; TRBD2 matches at 9 bases. Per the germline V gene, CDR1 is MGHRA and CDR2 is YSYEKL. The CDR3 runs 21 residues. V shed 1 base, J shed 3 bases, and the junction held 18 bases outside the gene matches. The CDR3 loop reads CASSQGIGGRALRFDTGELFF. The CDR3 coding sequence is TGCGCCAGCAGCCAAGGGATTGGCGGGAGGGCCCTCCGTTTCGACACCGGGGAGCTGTTTTTT.

This sequence joins TRBV6-6 and TRBJ2-2, with 12 nucleotides matching TRBD2. Germline CDR1 and CDR2: MNHNY and SVGAGI (reference sequence). Losses at the gene ends were 6 bases for V and 5 bases for J; bases not matched to a gene: 19. This CDR3 comprises 20 residues. The CDR3 sequence is CASSRRPPGASGRVTGELFF. Here the CDR3 DNA reads TGTGCCAGCAGCCGCCGCCCCCCTGGGGCTAGCGGGAGGGTTACCGGGGAGCTGTTTTTT.

This clone was seen a single time. The chain carries TRBV6-2 or TRBV6-3 and TRBJ2-7; TRBD2 matches 8 bases. From germline, CDR1 is MNHEY and CDR2 SVGEGT. V lost 0 bases, J lost 12 bases, and 10 bases stayed unmatched. The CDR3 consists of 14 residues. CDR3 region: CASSYSKVGRVAYF. In DNA form, the CDR3 reads TGTGCCAGCAGTTACTCGAAGGTCGGGAGGGTGGCGTACTTC.

The chain couples TRBV6-5 to TRBJ1-5; TRBD1 agrees at 9 bases. The CDR3 totals 15 residues. Germline V lookup: CDR1 MNHEY, CDR2 SVGAGI. Trimming took 5 bases from V and 7 from J; bases not matched to a gene: 9. The CDR3 coding sequence is TGTGCCAGCAGTAGAACCGGGACAGGGTTCCAGCCCCAGCATTTT. Amino acid sequence: CASSRTGTGFQPQHF.

V is TRBV6-6 and J is TRBJ2-1; D perhaps matches TRBD1 (5 bases). The CDR3 is 12 amino acids. Germline V lookup: CDR1 MNHNY, CDR2 SVGAGI (reference sequence). Deletions cut 4 bases from V and 15 bases from J, with 16 bases between. The CDR3 coding sequence is TGTGCCAGCAGTTTAGGGGCAGGGTTGCTGTTCTTC. It is translated as CASSLGAGLLFF.

The chain links TRBV13 to TRBJ1-2, with 7 bases matching TRBD1. The CDR3 runs 21 residues. V was clipped by 2 bases and J by 0 bases; unmatched bases: 21. Germline V lookup: CDR1 PRHDT, CDR2 FYEKMQ (reference sequence). Here the CDR3 reads CASSLTAWDSRIPASNYGYTF. The CDR3 DNA follows: TGTGCCAGCAGCTTAACGGCGTGGGACAGCCGAATACCTGCCTCTAACTATGGCTACACCTTC.

This chain connects TRBV28 to TRBJ1-6; 12 bases agree with TRBD1. Germline CDR1 and CDR2: MDHEN and SYDVKM. The trim removed 8 bases at V and 7 bases at J, leaving 15 bases unmatched. The CDR3 has 18 amino acids. The CDR3 sequence: CASSSPGQGATVNSPLHF. Here the CDR3 DNA reads TGTGCCAGCTCCTCGCCGGGACAGGGGGCGACGGTGAATTCACCCCTCCACTTT.